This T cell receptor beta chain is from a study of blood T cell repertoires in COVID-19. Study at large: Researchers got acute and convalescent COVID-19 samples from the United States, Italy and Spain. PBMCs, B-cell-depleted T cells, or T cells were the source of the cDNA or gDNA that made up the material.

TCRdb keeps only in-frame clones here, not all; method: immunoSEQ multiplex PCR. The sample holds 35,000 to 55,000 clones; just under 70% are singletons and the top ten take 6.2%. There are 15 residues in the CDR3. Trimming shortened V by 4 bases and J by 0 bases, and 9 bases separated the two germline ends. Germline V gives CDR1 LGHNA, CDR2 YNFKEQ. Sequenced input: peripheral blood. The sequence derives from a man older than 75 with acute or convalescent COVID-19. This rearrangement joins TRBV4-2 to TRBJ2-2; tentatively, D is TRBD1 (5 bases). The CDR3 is CASSPRTSNTGELFF. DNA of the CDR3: TGTGCCAGCAGCCCGAGGACATCGAACACCGGGGAGCTGTTTTTT.